The subject of this entry is one T cell receptor beta chain. This record belongs to a study of T cell changes during pregnancy in multiple sclerosis. The CDR3 covers 15 residues. Germline V gene data show CDR1 as SGDLS and CDR2 as YYNGEE. V lost 0 bases and J lost 6; bases outside the gene matches: 5. Only in-frame clones appear in the TCRdb table, and some are missing; sequencing was by immunoSEQ multiplex PCR. The sample carries 90,000 or so clones, around 93% recorded once. J is TRBJ2-2 and V is TRBV9; TRBD2 matches at 7 bases. The sequencing here drew on PBMCs, taken in the first trimester of pregnancy. This receptor was taken from a female donor in good health, serving as a control in a pregnancy study. Some clones in this sample may be carry-over from other donors' samples. CDR3 loop: CASSVGEGRSGELFF. The DNA for the CDR3 is TGTGCCAGCAGCGTAGGGGAGGGGCGGTCCGGGGAGCTGTTTTTT.